The 21 T cell receptor beta chains below were found in one sample sequenced in a study of blood T cell repertoires in COVID-19. Only in-frame clones appear in the TCRdb table, and some are missing; sequencing was by immunoSEQ multiplex PCR. The table has 15,000 to 20,000 clones, around 82% seen once. The sequencing input was peripheral blood. Every receptor here comes from a middle-aged man with active or convalescent COVID-19.

The V and J genes are TRBV7-9 and TRBJ1-5; no clear D. The V gene's germline CDR1 is SEHNR and CDR2 FQNEAQ (reference sequence). The ends were cut back, 1 base at V and 0 bases at J, with 7 bases in the middle. The CDR3 runs 15 residues. The DNA of the CDR3 is TGTGCCAGCAGCTTAGACACCCCTAGCAATCAGCCCCAGCATTTT. Its protein product is CASSLDTPSNQPQHF.

This chain joins TRBV9 and TRBJ1-1; D is ambiguous. Germline V gene sequence: CDR1 SGDLS, CDR2 YYNGEE. The ends were cut back, 0 bases at V and 8 bases at J, with 17 bases in the middle. The CDR3 totals 15 residues. CDR3 DNA: TGTGCCAGCAGCGTAGAGTCGAGGGAGTGGACCGAAGCTTTCTTT. Its translation: CASSVESREWTEAFF.

This chain uses TRBV14 with TRBJ1-6; 9 positions match TRBD1. J gave up 1 base and V 4 bases, and 2 bases lay outside the gene matches. Germline V CDR1 and CDR2: SGHDN, FVKESK. CDR3 length equals 16 residues. The chain's CDR3 is CASSPQGASYNSPLHF. The CDR3 DNA reads TGTGCCAGCAGCCCACAGGGGGCTTCCTATAATTCACCCCTCCACTTT. Combining the CDR3 with reference TRBV14 and TRBJ1-6 gives the whole variable domain EAGVTQFPSHSVIEKGQTVTLRCDPISGHDNLYWYRRVMGKEIKFLLHFVKESKQDESGMPNNRFLAERTGGTYSTLKVQPAELEDSGVYFCASSPQGASYNSPLHFGNGTRLTVT.

CDR3 protein: CASSAVGGLSLTGELFF. The DNA of the CDR3 is TGTGCCAGCAGCGCCGTAGGGGGACTATCGTTAACCGGGGAGCTGTTTTTT. The chain couples TRBV9 to TRBJ2-2; weak D call: TRBD2 (7 bases). Germline V gene sequence: CDR1 SGDLS, CDR2 YYNGEE. V was clipped by 3 bases and J by 5 bases, with 20 bases between them. This CDR3 contains 17 residues.

Only a few counts were recorded for this clone. This chain connects TRBV10-3 to TRBJ1-6; 10 positions agree with TRBD1. The CDR3 has 18 residues. V was pared by 2 bases and J by 0 bases, with 4 bases of the junction left unmatched. Germline assignment: CDR1 ENHRY and CDR2 SYGVKD. The CDR3 spells CAISEVGQGISYNSPLHF. The CDR3 region has the DNA TGTGCCATCAGTGAGGTGGGACAGGGGATCTCCTATAATTCACCCCTCCACTTT.

The chain carries TRBV3-1 (or the pseudogene TRBV3-2) and TRBJ2-5; D gene unclear. Deletions cut 0 bases from V and 1 base from J, with 6 bases between. The germline CDR1 and CDR2 sequences are LGHDT and YNNKEL (reference sequence). The CDR3 contains 14 residues. The CDR3 bases are TGTGCCAGCAGCCAAGACAGACTCCAAGAGACCCAGTACTTC. Translated, it gives CASSQDRLQETQYF.

The chain is built from TRBV7-6 and TRBJ2-1; D not resolved. V lost 4 bases, J lost 13 bases, and 11 bases lay in between. Germline values: CDR1 SGHVS, CDR2 FNYEAQ. This CDR3 has 11 amino acids. CDR3 in DNA: TGTGCCAGCAGCTCCGGAGCCGTTCAGTTCTTC. Translation: CASSSGAVQFF. The entire variable domain, with the rest obtained from reference TRBV7-6 and TRBJ2-1, is as follows: GAGVSQSPRYKVTKRGQDVALRCDPISGHVSLYWYRQALGQGPEFLTYFNYEAQQDKSGLPNDRFSAERPEGSISTLTIQRTEQRDSAMYRCASSSGAVQFFGPGTRLTVL.

J is TRBJ1-5 and V is TRBV10-1, with TRBD1 identical over 9 bases. CDR3 length equals 21 residues. Losses at the gene ends were 5 bases for V and 2 bases for J; bases not matched to a gene: 22. The germline V gene encodes CDR1 WNHNN and CDR2 SYGVQD (reference sequence). This CDR3 is CASSKTPRQGGLGLCNQPQHF. CDR3 bases: TGCGCCAGCAGTAAAACCCCGCGACAGGGGGGTTTGGGTCTATGCAATCAGCCCCAGCATTTT.

This chain links TRBV5-1 with TRBJ2-1; 8 positions agree with TRBD1. Per germline, CDR1 SGHRS and CDR2 YFSETQ. V trimming: 3 bases; J trimming: 5 bases; junction bases outside the gene matches: 7. The CDR3 has 15 residues. The CDR3 coding sequence is TGCGCCAGCAGCTCGACGGACAGGGCCAACAATGAGCAGTTCTTC. As protein: CASSSTDRANNEQFF.

The chain joins TRBV2 to TRBJ2-2; 16 positions agree with TRBD2. Trimming removed 5 bases from V and 5 bases from J; junction bases left unmatched: 5. The length of the CDR3 is 17 residues. The germline CDR1 and CDR2 sequences are SNHLY and FYNNEI. CDR3 region: CASSWGLAGGQTGELFF. In DNA form, the CDR3 reads TGTGCCAGCAGTTGGGGACTAGCGGGGGGGCAGACCGGGGAGCTGTTTTTT.

The CDR3 spells CASRYGTGGVQPQHF. The CDR3 region has the DNA TGTGCCAGTAGATACGGGACAGGGGGTGTTCAGCCCCAGCATTTT. The J gene is TRBJ1-5, the V gene TRBV19, with 11 bases fitting TRBD1. The CDR3 is 15 amino acids. J was trimmed by 6 bases and V by 6 bases; bases with no gene match: 7. Germline loops: CDR1 LNHDA, CDR2 SQIVND (reference sequence).

The rearrangement links TRBV7-9 to TRBJ1-4; unclear D gene. CDR1 is SEHNR and CDR2 is FQNEAQ in the germline V gene (reference sequence). CDR3 size: 16 residues. V lost 5 bases to trimming and J lost 0 bases, with 13 bases between them. Here the CDR3 reads CASSAPRDATNEKLFF. Written as DNA, the CDR3 is TGTGCCAGCAGCGCGCCCCGGGATGCAACTAATGAAAAACTGTTTTTT.

This clone was recorded once. The chain links TRBV3-1 (or the pseudogene TRBV3-2) to TRBJ2-7; no firm D call. Germline CDR1 and CDR2: LGHDT and YNNKEL (reference sequence). Trimming took off 0 bases at V and 3 bases at J, with 9 bases between the two ends. The CDR3 loop spans 14 amino acids. The chain's CDR3 is CASSQDAGNYEQYF. CDR3 nucleotide sequence: TGTGCCAGCAGCCAAGACGCAGGTAACTACGAGCAGTACTTC.

The V and J genes are TRBV4-1 and TRBJ1-1; D is perhaps TRBD1 (5 bases). V shed 0 bases and J shed 1 base, with 9 bases lying between them. Germline-derived CDR1 and CDR2 are MGHRA and YSYEKL. The CDR3 is 15 residues long. CDR3 in DNA: TGCGCCAGCAGCCAAGAGGGGCAGGAGAACACTGAAGCTTTCTTT. Translation gives CASSQEGQENTEAFF.

This chain joins TRBV7-2 and TRBJ1-6; D is unresolved. The CDR3 loop spans 15 amino acids. Germline assignment: CDR1 SGHTA and CDR2 FQGNSA. The V end was cut by 5 bases, the J end by 3 bases, with 11 bases between. CDR3 protein: CASSAGSRYNSPLHF. CDR3 nucleotides: TGTGCCAGCAGCGCAGGCTCGCGCTATAATTCACCCCTCCACTTT.

This sequence joins TRBV14 and TRBJ1-4; D ambiguous. V was clipped by 3 bases and J by 7 bases, with 12 bases between them. Germline V gives CDR1 SGHDN, CDR2 FVKESK. The length of the CDR3 is 14 residues. CDR3 nucleotides: TGTGCCAGCAGCCACGGTGGAGTAGGTGAAAAACTGTTTTTT. Encoded protein: CASSHGGVGEKLFF.

Relative to its sample, this clone is medium-sized. This chain connects TRBV5-6 to TRBJ2-2; no definite D call. The CDR3 totals 12 residues. The germline V and J ends were trimmed by 3 bases and 6 bases, with 6 bases remaining between them. CDR1 and CDR2 (germline): SGHDT, YYEEEE. The CDR3 DNA follows: TGTGCCAGCAGCTGGAGTTCCGGGGAGCTGTTTTTT. This encodes CASSWSSGELFF. Full variable domain (outside the CDR3, taken from reference TRBV5-6 and TRBJ2-2): DAGVTQSPTHLIKTRGQQVTLRCSPKSGHDTVSWYQQALGQGPQFIFQYYEEEERQRGNFPDRFSGHQFPNYSSELNVNALLLGDSALYLCASSWSSGELFFGEGSRLTVL.

This rearrangement joins TRBV29-1 to TRBJ2-7; 8 bases align to TRBD1. CDR1 and CDR2 from the germline V gene are SQVTM and ANQGSEA. There are 13 residues in the CDR3. V was pared by 8 bases and J by 6 bases, with 12 bases of the junction left unmatched. The CDR3 loop is CSLTDRDSGEQYF. The CDR3 DNA reads TGCAGCCTGACGGACAGGGATTCAGGCGAGCAGTACTTC.

The J gene is TRBJ1-1, the V gene TRBV5-5, with D maybe TRBD1 (6 bases). V shed 7 bases and J shed 1 base, with 17 bases lying between them. The length of the CDR3 is 15 residues. Germline CDR1 SGHKS, CDR2 YYEKEE (reference sequence). The CDR3 loop is CASRHVGAKNTEAFF. CDR3 DNA sequence: TGTGCCAGCCGCCATGTGGGGGCGAAGAACACTGAAGCTTTCTTT.

This clone was picked up one time. The rearrangement uses TRBV5-6 and TRBJ2-7; D may be TRBD1 (6 bases). CDR3 length: 14 residues. V lost 1 base and J lost 3, with 11 bases in between. CDR1 is SGHDT and CDR2 is YYEEEE in the germline V gene. CDR3 nucleotides: TGTGCCAGCAGCTTGATTAGGACAGACTACGAGCAGTACTTC. As protein: CASSLIRTDYEQYF.

In its sample, this clone was seen a few times. This chain uses TRBV6-6 with TRBJ2-7; 9 bases map to TRBD1. This CDR3 spans 15 amino acids. Trimming at V came to 8 bases and at J to 0 bases, leaving 8 bases not matched to a gene. CDR1 and CDR2 (germline): MNHNY, SVGAGI (reference sequence). The CDR3 DNA reads TGTGCCAGCGCCACAGGGGGCGCTGCCTCCTACGAGCAGTACTTC. Amino acid sequence: CASATGGAASYEQYF.